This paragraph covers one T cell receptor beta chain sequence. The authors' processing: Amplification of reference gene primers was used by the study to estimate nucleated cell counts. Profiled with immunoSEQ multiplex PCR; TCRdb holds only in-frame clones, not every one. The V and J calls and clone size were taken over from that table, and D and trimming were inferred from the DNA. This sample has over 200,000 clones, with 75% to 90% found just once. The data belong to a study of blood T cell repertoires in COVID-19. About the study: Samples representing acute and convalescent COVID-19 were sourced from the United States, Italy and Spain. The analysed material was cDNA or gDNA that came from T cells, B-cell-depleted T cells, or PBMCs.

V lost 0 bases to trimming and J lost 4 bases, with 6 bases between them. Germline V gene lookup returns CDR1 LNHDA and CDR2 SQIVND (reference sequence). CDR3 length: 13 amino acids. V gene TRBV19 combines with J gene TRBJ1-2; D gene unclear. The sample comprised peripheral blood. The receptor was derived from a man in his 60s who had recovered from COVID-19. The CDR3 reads CASSIDASYGYTF. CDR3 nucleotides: TGTGCCAGTAGTATAGACGCTAGCTATGGCTACACCTTC.